The clone carrying this T cell receptor (beta chain) has only one observation. Its cognate antigen is unknown. This sample's time point: after dendritic cell vaccination, including at tumor progression/relapse. Fresh-frozen tumor tissue and more than two years of survival data were available for all. The CDR3 consists of 13 residues. Germline CDR1 reads SQVTM; CDR2 reads ANQGSEA. Trimming removed 4 bases from V and 1 base from J; junction bases left unmatched: 3. This sample is drawn from a study of glioma-infiltrating T cells after dendritic cell vaccination. Overall study context: Monocyte-derived dendritic cells, cultured 6 to 8 days with IL-4 and GM-CSF, were pulsed with autologous tumor lysate.

Repertoires were generated with immunoSEQ multiplex PCR, while TCRdb's copy carries only in-frame clones and drops some. The repertoire holds 72,000 or so clones, around 87% seen once, with approximately 2.1% in the top ten. Notes on the study in general: Patients with more pretreatment TILs had longer time to progression and survival.

This chain links TRBV29-1 with TRBJ2-7, with 8 bases lining up with TRBD2. The receptor's source is a human donor with glioblastoma. This sample comprised blood, obtained after dendritic cell vaccination. As DNA, the CDR3 is TGCAGCGTTGTTAGCGGGGATTCCTACGAGCAGTACTTC. It yields the protein CSVVSGDSYEQYF.